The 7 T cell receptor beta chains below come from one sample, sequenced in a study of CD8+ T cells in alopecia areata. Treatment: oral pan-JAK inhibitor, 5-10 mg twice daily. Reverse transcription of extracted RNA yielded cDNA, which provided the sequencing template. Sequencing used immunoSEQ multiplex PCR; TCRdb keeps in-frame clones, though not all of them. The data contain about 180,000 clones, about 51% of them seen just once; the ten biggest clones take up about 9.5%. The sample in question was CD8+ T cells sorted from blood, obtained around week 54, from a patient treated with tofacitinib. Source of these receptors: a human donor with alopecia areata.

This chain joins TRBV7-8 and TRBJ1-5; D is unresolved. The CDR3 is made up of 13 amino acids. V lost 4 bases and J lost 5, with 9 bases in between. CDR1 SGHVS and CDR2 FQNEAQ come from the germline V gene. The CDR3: CASSYAPDQPQHF. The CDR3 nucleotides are TGTGCCAGCAGCTACGCTCCGGATCAGCCCCAGCATTTT.

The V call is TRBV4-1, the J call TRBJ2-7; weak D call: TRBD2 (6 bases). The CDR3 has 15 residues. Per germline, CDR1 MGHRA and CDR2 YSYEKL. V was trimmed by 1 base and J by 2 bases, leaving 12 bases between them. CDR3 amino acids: CASSQGDSGTYEQYF. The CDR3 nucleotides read TGCGCCAGCAGCCAAGGGGATAGCGGAACCTACGAGCAGTACTTC.

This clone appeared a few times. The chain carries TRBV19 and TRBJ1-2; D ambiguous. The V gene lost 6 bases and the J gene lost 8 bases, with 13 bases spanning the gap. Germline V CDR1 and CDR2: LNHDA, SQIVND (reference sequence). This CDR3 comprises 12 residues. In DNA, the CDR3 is TGTGCCAGTAGAGATGAGGCTCAAGGCTACACCTTC. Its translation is CASRDEAQGYTF.

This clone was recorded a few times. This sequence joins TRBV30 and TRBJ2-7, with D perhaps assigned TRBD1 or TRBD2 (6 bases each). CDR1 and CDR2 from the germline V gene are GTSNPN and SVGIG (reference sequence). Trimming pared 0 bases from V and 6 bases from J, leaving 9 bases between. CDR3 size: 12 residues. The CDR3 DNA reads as TGTGCCTGGAGTGTAGGGGGGTTCGAGCAGTACTTC. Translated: CAWSVGGFEQYF.

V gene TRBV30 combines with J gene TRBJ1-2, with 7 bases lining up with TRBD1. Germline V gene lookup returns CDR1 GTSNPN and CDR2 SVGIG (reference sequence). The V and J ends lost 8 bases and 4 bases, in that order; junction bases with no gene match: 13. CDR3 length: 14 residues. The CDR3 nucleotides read TGTGCCGCATACAGGGGAATCGAAGGCTATGGCTACACCTTC. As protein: CAAYRGIEGYGYTF. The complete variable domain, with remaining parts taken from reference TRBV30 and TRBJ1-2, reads SQTIHQWPATLVQPVGSPLSLECTVEGTSNPNLYWYRQAAGRGLQLLFYSVGIGQISSEVPQNLSASRPQDRQFILSSKKLLLSDSGFYLCAAYRGIEGYGYTFGSGTRLTVV.

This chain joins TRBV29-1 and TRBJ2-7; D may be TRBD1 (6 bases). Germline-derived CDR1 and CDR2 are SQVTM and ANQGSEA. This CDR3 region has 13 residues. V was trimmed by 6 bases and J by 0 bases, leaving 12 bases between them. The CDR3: CSVVRDNSYEQYF. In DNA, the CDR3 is TGCAGCGTCGTCCGGGACAACTCCTACGAGCAGTACTTC.

This chain's CDR3 is CASSPEDSLPYEQYF. The DNA for the CDR3 is TGTGCCAGCAGCCCTGAAGATTCCCTTCCCTACGAGCAGTACTTC. The chain uses TRBV6-5 and TRBJ2-7; D unresolved. V lost 6 bases and J lost 2, with 17 bases in between. The CDR3 spans 15 residues. The V gene's germline CDR1 is MNHEY and CDR2 SVGAGI.